The subject of this entry is one T cell receptor beta chain. This entry is derived from a study of blood T cell repertoires in COVID-19. Study context: COVID-19 samples from acute and convalescent phases originated in the United States, Italy and Spain. In each case, the material was cDNA or gDNA derived from T cells, B-cell-depleted T cells, or PBMCs.

Patients in Seattle were enrolled during active infection, then followed longitudinally. This CDR3 contains 15 residues. Trimming pared 0 bases from V and 6 bases from J, leaving 11 bases between. Germline CDR1 reads MGHRA; CDR2 reads YSYEKL. As handled by the study authors: Nucleated cell counts were estimated from reference gene primer amplification. Here immunoSEQ multiplex PCR was the method, and the copy in TCRdb shows in-frame clones only, minus some. V, J and clone size reflect that table, while D and trimming were determined from the DNA. The sample contains about 420,000 clones, roughly 90% of which appear only once.

The sequence came from a man in his late teens or twenties with COVID-19, enrolled during active disease. Source material: peripheral blood. The chain carries TRBV4-1 and TRBJ2-2; no definite D call. The CDR3 nucleotides read TGCGCCAGCAGCCAAGACTCCAGGATATCCGGGGAGCTGTTTTTT. Its protein is CASSQDSRISGELFF.